This is a list of T cell receptor beta chains from one sample in a study of OX40 agonist ivuxolimab in advanced cancers. Assay used: immunoSEQ multiplex PCR; TCRdb lists only in-frame clones, some missing. The table has some 49,000 clones, roughly nine tenths seen once; the top ten hold about 54%. Sequenced material: CD4+ or CD8+ T cells sorted from blood, taken in a trial of the OX40 agonist ivuxolimab. The receptors were gathered from an adult with an advanced solid tumor such as melanoma, head and neck, liver or kidney cancer. Each CDR3 is given with its conserved first and last residue. D genes are given only for firm matches. Clone size is stated in some rows and not others, as once, few, many or a class when expanded.

abundance: -
len: 14
d_gene: -
v_gene: TRBV7-9
j_gene: TRBJ2-3
CDR3aa: CASSLGGRADTQYF
CDR3nt: TGTGCCAGCAGCCTCGGGGGTCGAGCGGATACGCAGTATTTT

abundance: once
len: 16
d_gene: -
v_gene: TRBV27
j_gene: TRBJ1-1
CDR3aa: CASSLSAGQGSTEAFF
CDR3nt: TGTGCCAGCAGTTTAAGCGCCGGGCAGGGGAGCACTGAAGCTTTCTTT

abundance: -
len: 16
d_gene: -
v_gene: TRBV28
j_gene: TRBJ1-6
CDR3aa: CASSQAGSSYNSPLHF
CDR3nt: TGTGCCAGCAGCCAAGCAGGGAGCTCCTATAATTCACCCCTCCACTTT

abundance: -
len: 17
d_gene: TRBD1
v_gene: TRBV19
j_gene: TRBJ1-2
CDR3aa: CASSTSFRGREAYGYTF
CDR3nt: TGTGCCAGTAGTACCTCCTTCAGGGGGAGAGAGGCTTATGGCTACACCTTC

abundance: few
len: 15
d_gene: TRBD2
v_gene: TRBV6-5
j_gene: TRBJ2-1
CDR3aa: CASSASGGSYNEQFF
CDR3nt: TGTGCCAGCAGTGCTAGCGGAGGCTCCTACAATGAGCAGTTCTTC

abundance: -
len: 13
d_gene: -
v_gene: TRBV11-2
j_gene: TRBJ1-5
CDR3aa: CASSLDRGQPQHF
CDR3nt: TGTGCCAGCAGCTTAGATCGAGGGCAGCCCCAGCATTTT

abundance: -
len: 15
d_gene: TRBD2
v_gene: TRBV19
j_gene: TRBJ2-7
CDR3aa: CASGSGRAVSYEQYF
CDR3nt: TGTGCCAGCGGTAGCGGGAGGGCCGTCTCCTACGAGCAGTACTTC

abundance: -
len: 18
d_gene: TRBD2
v_gene: TRBV9
j_gene: TRBJ2-7
CDR3aa: CASSVGHSGRIGAYEQYF
CDR3nt: TGTGCCAGCAGCGTAGGTCATAGCGGGAGGATTGGGGCCTACGAGCAGTACTTC

abundance: -
len: 14
d_gene: -
v_gene: TRBV6-6
j_gene: TRBJ1-3
CDR3aa: CAASALHTGNTIYF
CDR3nt: TGTGCCGCCTCCGCGCTCCATACTGGAAACACCATATATTTT

abundance: -
len: 14
d_gene: TRBD1
v_gene: TRBV2
j_gene: TRBJ1-5
CDR3aa: CASTATGFGQPQHF
CDR3nt: TGTGCCAGCACCGCGACAGGGTTTGGTCAGCCCCAGCATTTT

abundance: -
len: 15
d_gene: -
v_gene: TRBV27
j_gene: TRBJ2-7
CDR3aa: CASSPSGSLYYEQYF
CDR3nt: TGTGCCAGCAGTCCCTCAGGTTCACTTTACTACGAGCAGTACTTC

abundance: -
len: 17
d_gene: TRBD2
v_gene: TRBV9
j_gene: TRBJ2-3
CDR3aa: CASSPPGLAVSTDTQYF
CDR3nt: TGTGCCAGCAGCCCTCCGGGACTAGCGGTTAGCACAGATACGCAGTATTTT

abundance: -
len: 12
d_gene: -
v_gene: TRBV15
j_gene: TRBJ1-2
CDR3aa: CATSRDNYGYTF
CDR3nt: TGTGCCACCAGCAGAGATAATTATGGCTACACCTTC

abundance: -
len: 16
d_gene: TRBD1
v_gene: TRBV30
j_gene: TRBJ1-2
CDR3aa: CAWSSPGTGRLYGYTF
CDR3nt: TGTGCCTGGAGTTCCCCGGGGACAGGGAGACTTTATGGCTACACCTTC

abundance: -
len: 14
d_gene: -
v_gene: TRBV6-6
j_gene: TRBJ2-5
CDR3aa: CASSQNRRKETQYF
CDR3nt: TGTGCCAGCAGCCAAAACCGCCGCAAAGAGACCCAGTACTTC

abundance: few
len: 14
d_gene: -
v_gene: TRBV7-9
j_gene: TRBJ2-7
CDR3aa: CASSSTQDALGQYF
CDR3nt: TGTGCCAGCAGCTCGACACAAGATGCCCTCGGGCAGTACTTC

abundance: -
len: 14
d_gene: TRBD1
v_gene: TRBV9
j_gene: TRBJ2-7
CDR3aa: CASSVTGGQDEQYF
CDR3nt: TGTGCCAGCAGCGTCACAGGGGGGCAGGACGAGCAGTACTTC

abundance: -
len: 13
d_gene: -
v_gene: TRBV5-8
j_gene: TRBJ2-7
CDR3aa: CASSLGQGAEQYF
CDR3nt: TGTGCCAGCAGCTTGGGTCAGGGCGCCGAGCAGTACTTC

abundance: -
len: 14
d_gene: -
v_gene: TRBV9
j_gene: TRBJ2-7
CDR3aa: CASSPWGSSYEQYF
CDR3nt: TGTGCCAGCAGCCCCTGGGGGAGCTCCTACGAGCAGTACTTC

abundance: -
len: 19
d_gene: -
v_gene: TRBV30
j_gene: TRBJ2-6
CDR3aa: CAWSVGLFTRRPGANVLTF
CDR3nt: TGTGCCTGGAGTGTAGGGTTGTTCACCAGGAGGCCTGGGGCCAACGTCCTGACTTTC

abundance: -
len: 14
d_gene: TRBD1
v_gene: TRBV6-4
j_gene: TRBJ2-2
CDR3aa: CASRETGAIGELFF
CDR3nt: TGTGCCAGCAGAGAAACAGGGGCTATCGGGGAGCTGTTTTTT

abundance: -
len: 15
d_gene: -
v_gene: TRBV4-3
j_gene: TRBJ2-7
CDR3aa: CASSPRAGTHYEQYF
CDR3nt: TGCGCCAGCAGCCCCCGGGCCGGGACACATTACGAGCAGTACTTC

abundance: -
len: 15
d_gene: -
v_gene: TRBV5-1
j_gene: TRBJ2-1
CDR3aa: CASSLSGGPYNEQFF
CDR3nt: TGCGCCAGCAGCTTGTCTGGGGGCCCCTACAATGAGCAGTTCTTC

abundance: -
len: 14
d_gene: -
v_gene: TRBV28
j_gene: TRBJ2-6
CDR3aa: CASSAGSGANVLTF
CDR3nt: TGTGCCAGCAGCGCGGGGAGTGGGGCCAACGTCCTGACTTTC

abundance: few
len: 14
d_gene: -
v_gene: TRBV6-1
j_gene: TRBJ1-4
CDR3aa: CASSENRVGEKLFF
CDR3nt: TGTGCCAGCAGTGAAAATAGGGTGGGGGAAAAACTGTTTTTT

abundance: -
len: 14
d_gene: -
v_gene: TRBV19
j_gene: TRBJ2-1
CDR3aa: CATSRAEVYNEQFF
CDR3nt: TGTGCCACATCGCGGGCGGAGGTTTACAATGAGCAGTTCTTC

abundance: -
len: 14
d_gene: TRBD1
v_gene: TRBV6-6
j_gene: TRBJ2-1
CDR3aa: CATLTGGPYNEQFF
CDR3nt: TGTGCCACTCTCACAGGGGGGCCCTACAATGAGCAGTTCTTC

abundance: -
len: 11
d_gene: -
v_gene: TRBV6-6
j_gene: TRBJ1-1
CDR3aa: CASGRHTEAFF
CDR3nt: TGTGCCAGCGGACGGCACACTGAAGCTTTCTTT

abundance: -
len: 14
d_gene: -
v_gene: TRBV10-2
j_gene: TRBJ2-3
CDR3aa: CASSSVSATDTQYF
CDR3nt: TGCGCCAGCAGTTCCGTTTCGGCAACAGATACGCAGTATTTT

abundance: -
len: 18
d_gene: -
v_gene: TRBV4-1
j_gene: TRBJ1-1
CDR3aa: CASSQGRVGVKGGTEAFF
CDR3nt: TGCGCCAGCAGCCAAGGGAGGGTGGGGGTAAAAGGCGGCACTGAAGCTTTCTTT

abundance: -
len: 15
d_gene: -
v_gene: TRBV7-9
j_gene: TRBJ1-3
CDR3aa: CASLRAATSGNTIYF
CDR3nt: TGTGCCAGCTTGCGGGCGGCGACCTCTGGAAACACCATATATTTT

abundance: -
len: 16
d_gene: TRBD2
v_gene: TRBV9
j_gene: TRBJ2-3
CDR3aa: CASSVRTSGGTDTQYF
CDR3nt: TGTGCCAGCAGCGTAAGGACTAGCGGGGGCACAGATACGCAGTATTTT

abundance: -
len: 15
d_gene: TRBD1
v_gene: TRBV28
j_gene: TRBJ1-6
CDR3aa: CASTAGQGVISPLHF
CDR3nt: TGTGCCAGCACCGCCGGACAGGGGGTGATTTCACCCCTCCACTTT

abundance: -
len: 16
d_gene: -
v_gene: TRBV5-5
j_gene: TRBJ1-2
CDR3aa: CASSFPLAGGNYGYTF
CDR3nt: TGTGCCAGCAGCTTCCCTTTGGCGGGGGGAAACTATGGCTACACCTTC

abundance: -
len: 17
d_gene: -
v_gene: TRBV27
j_gene: TRBJ1-4
CDR3aa: CASRSLRGAKLMKKLFF
CDR3nt: TGTGCCAGCAGATCCTTAAGGGGTGCAAAGTTGATGAAAAAACTGTTTTTT

abundance: -
len: 16
d_gene: -
v_gene: TRBV6-5
j_gene: TRBJ2-2
CDR3aa: CASSLHPTTESGELFF
CDR3nt: TGTGCCAGCAGTTTACACCCCACAACAGAATCCGGGGAGCTGTTTTTT

abundance: -
len: 14
d_gene: -
v_gene: TRBV7-8
j_gene: TRBJ1-1
CDR3aa: CASSFTGPDTEAFF
CDR3nt: TGTGCCAGCAGCTTCACAGGACCGGACACTGAAGCTTTCTTT

abundance: -
len: 13
d_gene: -
v_gene: TRBV6-6
j_gene: TRBJ2-2
CDR3aa: CASRRQVSGELFF
CDR3nt: TGTGCCAGCAGACGACAGGTCTCCGGGGAGCTGTTTTTT

abundance: -
len: 15
d_gene: -
v_gene: TRBV5-1
j_gene: TRBJ2-3
CDR3aa: CASSLADGSTDTQYF
CDR3nt: TGCGCCAGCAGCTTGGCTGACGGATCCACAGATACGCAGTATTTT

abundance: -
len: 15
d_gene: -
v_gene: TRBV4-3
j_gene: TRBJ1-5
CDR3aa: CASSQEVQSYQPQHF
CDR3nt: TGCGCCAGCAGCCAAGAAGTCCAAAGCTATCAGCCCCAGCATTTT

abundance: once
len: 17
d_gene: TRBD1
v_gene: TRBV28
j_gene: TRBJ1-2
CDR3aa: CASSSRQGGGTNYGYTF
CDR3nt: TGTGCCAGCAGCTCTCGACAGGGAGGCGGGACTAACTATGGCTACACCTTC

abundance: once
len: 14
d_gene: -
v_gene: TRBV9
j_gene: TRBJ2-4
CDR3aa: CASSVAQSADIQYF
CDR3nt: TGTGCCAGCAGCGTAGCTCAGTCGGCGGACATTCAGTACTTC

abundance: -
len: 14
d_gene: TRBD1
v_gene: TRBV27
j_gene: TRBJ1-2
CDR3aa: CASRPSDRGQGYTF
CDR3nt: TGTGCCAGCAGGCCCTCCGACAGGGGGCAAGGCTACACCTTC

abundance: -
len: 16
d_gene: TRBD1
v_gene: TRBV19
j_gene: TRBJ1-1
CDR3aa: CASSQQGAPLNTEAFF
CDR3nt: TGTGCCAGTAGTCAACAGGGGGCACCCTTGAACACTGAAGCTTTCTTT